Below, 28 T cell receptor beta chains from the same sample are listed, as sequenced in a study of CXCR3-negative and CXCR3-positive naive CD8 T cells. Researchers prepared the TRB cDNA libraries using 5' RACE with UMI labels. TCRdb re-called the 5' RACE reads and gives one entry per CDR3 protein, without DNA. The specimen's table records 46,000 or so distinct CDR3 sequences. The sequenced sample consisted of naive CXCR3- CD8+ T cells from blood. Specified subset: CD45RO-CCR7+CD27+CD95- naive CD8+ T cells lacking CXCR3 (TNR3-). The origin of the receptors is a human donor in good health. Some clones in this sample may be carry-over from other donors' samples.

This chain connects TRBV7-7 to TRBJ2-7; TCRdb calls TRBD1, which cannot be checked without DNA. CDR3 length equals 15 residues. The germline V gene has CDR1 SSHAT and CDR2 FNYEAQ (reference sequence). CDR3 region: CASSLHYGGGDEQYF.

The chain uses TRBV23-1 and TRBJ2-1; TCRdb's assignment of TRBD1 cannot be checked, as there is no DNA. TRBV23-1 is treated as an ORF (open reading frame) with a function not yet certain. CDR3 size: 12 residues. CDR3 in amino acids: CASSLENREQFF.

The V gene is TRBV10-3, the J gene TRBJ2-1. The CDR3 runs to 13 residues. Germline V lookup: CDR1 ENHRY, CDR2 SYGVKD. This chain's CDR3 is CATLGSSYNEQFF.

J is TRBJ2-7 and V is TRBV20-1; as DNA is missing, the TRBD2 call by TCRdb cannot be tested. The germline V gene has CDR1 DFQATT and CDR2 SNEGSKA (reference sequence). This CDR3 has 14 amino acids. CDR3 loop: CSAYRLAQWDEQYF.

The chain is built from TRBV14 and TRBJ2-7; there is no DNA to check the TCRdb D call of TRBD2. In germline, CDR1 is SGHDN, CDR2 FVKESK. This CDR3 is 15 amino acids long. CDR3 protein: CASSSLILAPYEQYF. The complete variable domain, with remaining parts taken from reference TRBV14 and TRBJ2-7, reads EAGVTQFPSHSVIEKGQTVTLRCDPISGHDNLYWYRRVMGKEIKFLLHFVKESKQDESGMPNNRFLAERTGGTYSTLKVQPAELEDSGVYFCASSSLILAPYEQYFGPGTRLTVT.

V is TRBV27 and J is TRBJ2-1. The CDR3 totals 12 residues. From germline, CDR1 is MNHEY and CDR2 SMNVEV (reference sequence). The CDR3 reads CASSFGYNEQFF.

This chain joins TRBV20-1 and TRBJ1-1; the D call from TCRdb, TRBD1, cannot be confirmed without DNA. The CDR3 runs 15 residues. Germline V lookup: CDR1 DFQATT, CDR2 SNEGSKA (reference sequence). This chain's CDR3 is CSAHDRYGVNTEAFF.

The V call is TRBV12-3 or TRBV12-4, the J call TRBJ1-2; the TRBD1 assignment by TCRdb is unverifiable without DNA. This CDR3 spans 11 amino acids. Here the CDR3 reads CASLTGEGYTF.

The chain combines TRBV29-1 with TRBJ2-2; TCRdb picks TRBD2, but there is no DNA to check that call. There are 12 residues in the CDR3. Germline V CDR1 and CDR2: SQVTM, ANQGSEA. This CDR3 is CSVEGLAGELFF.

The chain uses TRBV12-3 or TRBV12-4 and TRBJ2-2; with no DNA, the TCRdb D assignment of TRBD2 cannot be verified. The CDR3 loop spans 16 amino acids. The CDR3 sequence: CASSSLAGLNTGELFF.

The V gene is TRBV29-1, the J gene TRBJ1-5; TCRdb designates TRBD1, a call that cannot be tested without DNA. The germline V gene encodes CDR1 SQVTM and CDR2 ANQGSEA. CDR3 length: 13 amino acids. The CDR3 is CSAEGPGNQPQHF.

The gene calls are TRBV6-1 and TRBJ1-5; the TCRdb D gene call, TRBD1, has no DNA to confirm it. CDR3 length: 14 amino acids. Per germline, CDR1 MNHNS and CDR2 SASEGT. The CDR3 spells CASSADRAWQPQHF.

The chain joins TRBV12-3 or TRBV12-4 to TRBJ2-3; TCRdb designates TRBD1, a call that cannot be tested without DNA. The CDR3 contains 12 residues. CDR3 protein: CASGGPTDTQYF.

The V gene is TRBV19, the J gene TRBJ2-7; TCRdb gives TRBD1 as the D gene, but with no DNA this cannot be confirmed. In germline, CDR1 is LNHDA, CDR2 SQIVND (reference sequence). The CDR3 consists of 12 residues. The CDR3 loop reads CASSRDAYEQYF.

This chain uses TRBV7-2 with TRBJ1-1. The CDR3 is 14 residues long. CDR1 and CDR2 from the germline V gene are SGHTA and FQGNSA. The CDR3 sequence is CASSLAAWNTEAFF. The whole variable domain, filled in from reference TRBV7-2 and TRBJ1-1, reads GAGVSQSPSNKVTEKGKDVELRCDPISGHTALYWYRQSLGQGLEFLIYFQGNSAPDKSGLPSDRFSAERTGGSVSTLTIQRTQQEDSAVYLCASSLAAWNTEAFFGQGTRLTVV.

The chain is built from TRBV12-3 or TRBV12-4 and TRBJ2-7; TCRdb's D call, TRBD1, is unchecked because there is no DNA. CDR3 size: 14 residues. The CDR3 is CASSRTDSTYEQYF.

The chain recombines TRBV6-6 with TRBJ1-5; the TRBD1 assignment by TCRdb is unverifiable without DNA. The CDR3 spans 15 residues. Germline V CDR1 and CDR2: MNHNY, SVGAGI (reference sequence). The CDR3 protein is CASSYRGQANQPQHF.

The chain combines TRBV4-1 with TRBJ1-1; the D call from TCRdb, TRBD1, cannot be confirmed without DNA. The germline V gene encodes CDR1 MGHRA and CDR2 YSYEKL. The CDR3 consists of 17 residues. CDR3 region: CASSQAPGQGEDTEAFF.

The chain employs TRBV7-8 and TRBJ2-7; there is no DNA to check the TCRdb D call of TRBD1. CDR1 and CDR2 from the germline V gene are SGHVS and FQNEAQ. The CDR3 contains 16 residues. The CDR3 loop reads CASSLRGTGGTYEQYF. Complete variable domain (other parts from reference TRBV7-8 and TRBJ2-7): GAGVSQSPRYKVAKRGQDVALRCDPISGHVSLFWYQQALGQGPEFLTYFQNEAQLDKSGLPSDRFFAERPEGSVSTLKIQRTQQEDSAVYLCASSLRGTGGTYEQYFGPGTRLTVT.

The CDR3 protein is CATSRDTPSLDNEQFF. The chain joins TRBV15 to TRBJ2-1; TCRdb returns TRBD2, unconfirmable since there is no DNA. Germline lookup yields CDR1 LNHNV and CDR2 YYDKDF (reference sequence). The CDR3 covers 16 residues.

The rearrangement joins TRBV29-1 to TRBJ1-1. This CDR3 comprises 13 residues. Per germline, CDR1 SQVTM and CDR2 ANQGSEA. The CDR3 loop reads CSVEVSGRNEAFF.

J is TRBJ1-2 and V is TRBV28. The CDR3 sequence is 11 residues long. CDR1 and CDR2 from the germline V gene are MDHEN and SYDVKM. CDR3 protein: CASSFQDGYTF.

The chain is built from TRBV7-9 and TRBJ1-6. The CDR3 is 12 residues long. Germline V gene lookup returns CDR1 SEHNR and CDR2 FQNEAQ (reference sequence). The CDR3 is CASSSSTSPLHF. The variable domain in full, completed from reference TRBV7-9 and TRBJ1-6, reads DTGVSQNPRHKITKRGQNVTFRCDPISEHNRLYWYRQTLGQGPEFLTYFQNEAQLEKSRLLSDRFSAERPKGSFSTLEIQRTEQGDSAMYLCASSSSTSPLHFGNGTRLTVT.

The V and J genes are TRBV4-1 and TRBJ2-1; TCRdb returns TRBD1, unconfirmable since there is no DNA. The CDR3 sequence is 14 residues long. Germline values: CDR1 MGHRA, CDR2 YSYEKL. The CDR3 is CASSQAGNYNEQFF.

The CDR3 sequence is CSVGLVGELFF. The gene calls are TRBV29-1 and TRBJ2-2; TCRdb proposes TRBD2, but this gene call is untestable without DNA. The CDR3 has 11 amino acids. The germline V gene encodes CDR1 SQVTM and CDR2 ANQGSEA.

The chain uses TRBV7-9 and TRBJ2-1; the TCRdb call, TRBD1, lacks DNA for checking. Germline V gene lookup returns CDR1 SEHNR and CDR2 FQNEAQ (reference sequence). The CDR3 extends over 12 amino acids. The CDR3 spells CASSGYRDEQFF.

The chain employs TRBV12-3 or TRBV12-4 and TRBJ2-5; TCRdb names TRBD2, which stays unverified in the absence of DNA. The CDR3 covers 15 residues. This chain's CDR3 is CASSPLGEGRETQYF.

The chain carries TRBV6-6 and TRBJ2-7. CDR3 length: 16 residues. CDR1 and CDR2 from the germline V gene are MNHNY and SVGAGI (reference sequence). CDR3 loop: CASSDSRWNLSYEQYF.